The entry that follows covers one T cell receptor (beta chain) sequence. This clone's antigen is unknown. Nothing much larger sits one base from this clone, and base qualities are not available. The entry originates in a study of technical replicates of blood from several donors (dated by TCRdb to about 2017). Taken from the germline V gene, the CDR1 and CDR2 loops are SGHNT and YENEEA. The CDR3 has 16 amino acids, counting the end cysteine and phenylalanine. Only the CDR3 DNA stays, 48 bases, in frame from base 1. V ends up 5 bases short and J 5 bases short, with an unmatched junction base count of 9. The library was generated by the immunoSEQ multiplex PCR assay. TCRdb took this table from immuneACCESS and kept in-frame rearrangements with V and J called. Such tables lack part of the clones; where checked against another copy, unresolved V genes explain under half of the gap, and the rest is unexplained. The table for this sample lists about 59,000 clones; more than 75% of them were counted only once. Clones ranked in the top ten supply about 5% of the sample.

This TCR derives from a human donor in good health. Some clones in this sample may be carry-over from other donors' samples. The sample consisted of PBMCs. The sequence is built from TRBV11-3 and TRBJ2-5, with 12 middle bases fitting TRBD2. DNA sequence: TGTGCCAGCAGCCCGAGGACTAGCGGGACTTTCGAGACCCAGTACTTC. This is translated as CASSPRTSGTFETQYF.